This T cell receptor beta chain was profiled in a study of persistence of HIV-infected CD4 T cells. Study summary: Isolated cells were CMV- and HIV-1 Gag-responding CD4+ T cells.

As to this clone: Its antigen is currently unknown.

This was the immunoSEQ version 4 assay in survey mode. Each sample used up to about 1 ug genomic DNA diluted to approximately 9 ng/uL. The protocol was immunoSEQ multiplex PCR, while the TCRdb copy is restricted to in-frame clones and leaves out a portion. Here the sample spans about 40,000 clones, over 75% being singletons. Study outcomes and limitations: TCRbeta richness was lower in CMV- and Gag-responding cells than in anti-CD3/anti-CD28-responding cells.

An overlapping HIV-1 Gag peptide pool stimulated these cells at approximately 0.91 ug/peptide/mL. Sorted nonresponding memory CD4+ T cells were CD40L-negative, CD69-negative, CD45RO-high. Donors had CD4+ T cell counts above 400 cells/uL and were CMV-seropositive. Trimming left V 0 bases short and J 0 bases short, with 10 bases between. CDR3 size: 17 residues. Germline values: CDR1 SGHNT, CDR2 YYREEE (reference sequence). The chain employs TRBV5-4 and TRBJ1-6; D is unclear. This TCR came from an adult with HIV. The donor label of this sample is uncertain. This sample comprised cultured CD4+ T cells from PBMCs, obtained from a patient who received antiretroviral therapy. The DNA for the CDR3 is TGTGCCAGCAGCTTGGGGACGTCGAGCTCCTATAATTCACCCCTCCACTTT. As protein: CASSLGTSSSYNSPLHF.